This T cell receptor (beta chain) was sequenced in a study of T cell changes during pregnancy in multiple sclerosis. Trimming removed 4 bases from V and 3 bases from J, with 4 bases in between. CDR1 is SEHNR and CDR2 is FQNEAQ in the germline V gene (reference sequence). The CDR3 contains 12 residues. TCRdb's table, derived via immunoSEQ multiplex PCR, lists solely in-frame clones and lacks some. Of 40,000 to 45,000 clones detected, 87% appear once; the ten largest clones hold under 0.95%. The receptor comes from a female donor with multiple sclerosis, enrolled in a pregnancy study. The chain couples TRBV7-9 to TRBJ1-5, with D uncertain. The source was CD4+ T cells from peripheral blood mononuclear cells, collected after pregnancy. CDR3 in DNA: TGTGCCAGCAGCTCCAACAATCAGCCCCAGCATTTT. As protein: CASSSNNQPQHF.